These 12 T cell receptor beta chains were all obtained from the same sample, sequenced in a study of CD8 T cells in Susac syndrome. Reverse transcription of about 0.45 to 1 ug RNA was performed with random hexamers. MiXCR, run by TCRdb on the immunoSEQ multiplex PCR reads, gives a single entry per CDR3 protein. The sample has fewer than 150,000 distinct CDR3 sequences; over 90% are singletons. Sequencing was carried out using CD8+ T cells from PBMCs. These receptors came from a human donor with Susac syndrome.

J is TRBJ2-2 and V is TRBV9; unclear D gene. CDR1 is SGDLS, CDR2 YYNGEE, per germline. Trimming left V 3 bases short and J 2 bases short, with 5 bases between. CDR3 length equals 13 residues. The CDR3 DNA reads as TGTGCCAGCAGCGCTCCAAACACCGGGGAGCTGTTTTTT. Amino acid sequence: CASSAPNTGELFF.

The rearrangement links TRBV9 to TRBJ2-1; 8 bases map to TRBD1. V lost 3 bases to trimming and J lost 8 bases; unmatched junction nucleotides: 1. Germline loops: CDR1 SGDLS, CDR2 YYNGEE. There are 12 residues in the CDR3. CDR3 DNA: TGTGCCAGCAGCGGGGACAGGCATGAGCAGTTCTTC. Its protein is CASSGDRHEQFF.

This chain uses TRBV9 with TRBJ2-5, with TRBD1 identical over 7 bases. In germline, CDR1 is SGDLS, CDR2 YYNGEE. The CDR3 is 14 residues long. The junction had 2 bases not matched to a gene; V was cut back by 0 bases and J by 3 bases. The CDR3 sequence is CASSVEQGEETQYF. CDR3 DNA: TGTGCCAGCAGCGTAGAGCAGGGGGAAGAGACCCAGTACTTC.

The rearrangement links TRBV29-1 to TRBJ1-1, with TRBD1 matching over 10 bases. Germline V gene data show CDR1 as SQVTM and CDR2 as ANQGSEA. This CDR3 is built from 14 residues. Trimming took 6 bases from V and 8 from J; bases not matched to a gene: 12. The DNA of the CDR3 is TGCAGCGTGCCGGGACAGGGGTTAGAGACAGAAGCTTTCTTT. Its translation: CSVPGQGLETEAFF. Full variable domain (remainder filled in from reference TRBV29-1 and TRBJ1-1): SAVISQKPSRDICQRGTSLTIQCQVDSQVTMMFWYRQQPGQSLTLIATANQGSEATYESGFVIDKFPISRPNLTFSTLTVSNMSPEDSSIYLCSVPGQGLETEAFFGQGTRLTVV.

The V gene is TRBV9, the J gene TRBJ1-2; D gene ambiguous. The germline gives CDR1 SGDLS, CDR2 YYNGEE. Trimming left V 3 bases short and J 0 bases short, with 12 bases between. The CDR3 runs 15 residues. The DNA for the CDR3 is TGTGCCAGCAGCGGACCTGGTGGATCTAACTATGGCTACACCTTC. Its protein product is CASSGPGGSNYGYTF.

The chain recombines TRBV20-1 with TRBJ2-7, with 9 bases lining up with TRBD2. V gave up 6 bases and J gave up 2 bases; unmatched junction bases: 14. There are 16 residues in the CDR3. The germline gives CDR1 DFQATT, CDR2 SNEGSKA (reference sequence). CDR3 protein: CSAEGVAGAPPYEQYF. Written as DNA, the CDR3 is TGCAGTGCCGAGGGTGTAGCGGGAGCCCCCCCCTACGAGCAGTACTTC.

A single count supports this clonotype. The chain employs TRBV7-9 and TRBJ2-7; D unresolved. This CDR3 spans 14 amino acids. Germline CDR1 SEHNR, CDR2 FQNEAQ (reference sequence). Trimming stripped 4 bases from V and 7 bases from J, with 17 bases between. The CDR3 loop is CASSSEGALGEQYF. As DNA, the CDR3 is TGTGCCAGCAGCTCCGAAGGCGCCCTTGGGGAGCAGTACTTC. Full variable domain (missing parts from reference TRBV7-9 and TRBJ2-7): DTGVSQNPRHKITKRGQNVTFRCDPISEHNRLYWYRQTLGQGPEFLTYFQNEAQLEKSRLLSDRFSAERPKGSFSTLEIQRTEQGDSAMYLCASSSEGALGEQYFGPGTRLTVT.

The rearrangement uses TRBV12-3 or TRBV12-4 and TRBJ2-5; possibly TRBD2 for D (5 bases). V lost 6 bases, J lost 2 bases, and 10 bases lay in between. The CDR3 covers 13 residues. CDR3: CASSREDQETQYF. The CDR3 DNA is TGTGCCAGCAGCCGGGAAGATCAAGAGACCCAGTACTTC.

The chain employs TRBV7-9 and TRBJ2-7; perhaps TRBD2 as D (6 bases). The CDR3 is 13 amino acids. Trimming pared 5 bases from V and 7 bases from J, leaving 15 bases between. CDR1 and CDR2 (germline): SEHNR, FQNEAQ (reference sequence). CDR3 loop: CASSPPGSEEQYF. Here the CDR3 DNA reads TGTGCCAGCAGCCCCCCCGGGAGTGAAGAGCAGTACTTC.

The chain couples TRBV28 to TRBJ1-1; no clear D gene. Germline CDR1 reads MDHEN; CDR2 reads SYDVKM. The V end was cut by 3 bases, the J end by 0 bases, with 20 bases between. This CDR3 region has 18 residues. The DNA of the CDR3 is TGTGCCAGCAGTTTGGTGTACGGGCGCACCAGCATGAACACTGAAGCTTTCTTT. Its protein product is CASSLVYGRTSMNTEAFF.

This chain connects TRBV24-1 to TRBJ1-5; unclear D gene. The ends were cut back, 4 bases at V and 4 bases at J, with 10 bases in the middle. The CDR3 has 14 amino acids. CDR1 is KGHDR, CDR2 SFDVKD, per germline. The CDR3 region has the DNA TGTGCCACCAGTGACGGGCCGCTGAATCAGCCCCAGCATTTT. Protein: CATSDGPLNQPQHF.

V gene TRBV6-5 combines with J gene TRBJ2-5, with 10 bases that match TRBD2. This CDR3 has 15 residues. V dropped 2 bases and J dropped 5; count of bases not matched to a gene: 5. Germline V gene sequence: CDR1 MNHEY, CDR2 SVGAGI. The CDR3 DNA sequence: TGTGCCAGCAGTTACCCTCTAGCGGGAGATGAGACCCAGTACTTC. Its protein product is CASSYPLAGDETQYF.